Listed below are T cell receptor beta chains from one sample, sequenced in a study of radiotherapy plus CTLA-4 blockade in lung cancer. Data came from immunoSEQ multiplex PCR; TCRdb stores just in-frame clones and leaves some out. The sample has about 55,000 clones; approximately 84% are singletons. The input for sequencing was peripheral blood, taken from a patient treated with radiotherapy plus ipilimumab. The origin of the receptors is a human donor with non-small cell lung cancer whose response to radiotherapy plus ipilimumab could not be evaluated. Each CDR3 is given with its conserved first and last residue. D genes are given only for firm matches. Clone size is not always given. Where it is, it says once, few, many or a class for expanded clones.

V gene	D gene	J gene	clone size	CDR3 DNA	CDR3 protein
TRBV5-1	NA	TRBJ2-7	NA	TGCGCCAGCAGCCTATCGACAGGCCCACTCGAGCAGTACTTC	CASSLSTGPLEQYF
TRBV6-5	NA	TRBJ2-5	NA	TGTGCCAGCAGACTCAACCCCGGGGGTAGGGAGACCCAGTACTTC	CASRLNPGGRETQYF
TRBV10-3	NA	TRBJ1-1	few	TGTGCCATCAGTGAGTCGCGGGAGGGTGAAGCTTTCTTT	CAISESREGEAFF
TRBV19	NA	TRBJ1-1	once	TGTGCCAGTAGCCCGGGAGGGGTGAACACTGAAGCTTTCTTT	CASSPGGVNTEAFF
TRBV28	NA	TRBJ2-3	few	TGTGCCAGCAGTTTGATGTCAGGCACAGATACGCAGTATTTT	CASSLMSGTDTQYF
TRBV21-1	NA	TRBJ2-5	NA	TGTGCCAGCAGCAAATGTAGGGTTACGGGAGCCCCCCAAGAGACCCAGTACTTC	CASSKCRVTGAPQETQYF
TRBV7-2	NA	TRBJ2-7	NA	TGTGCCAGCAGCTTTCGAGCAGGATTCTACGAGCAGTACTTC	CASSFRAGFYEQYF
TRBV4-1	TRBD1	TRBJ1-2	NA	TGCGCCAGCAGCCATCCCGTCCGGGACAGGGGGCGCGGAAGTACCGGCTACACCTTC	CASSHPVRDRGRGSTGYTF
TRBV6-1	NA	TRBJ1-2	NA	TGTGCCAGCAGGATCTATGGGGCAGATGGCTACACCTTC	CASRIYGADGYTF
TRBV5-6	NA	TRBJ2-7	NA	TGTGCCAGCAGCTTACCAGGGCCATTCGACGAGCAGTACTTC	CASSLPGPFDEQYF
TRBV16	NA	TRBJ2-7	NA	TGTGCCAGCAGCCAAGGGGCAGGGCTTTACGAGCAGTACTTC	CASSQGAGLYEQYF
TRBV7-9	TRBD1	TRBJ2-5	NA	TGTGCCAGCAGCTTAAGGAGAGGGACAGGTCCGCAAGAGACCCAGTACTTC	CASSLRRGTGPQETQYF
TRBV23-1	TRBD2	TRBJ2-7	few	TGCGCCAGCAGTCAATCCAGGGTAGCGGGAGAGAAAGGGGCCTACGAGCAGTACTTC	CASSQSRVAGEKGAYEQYF
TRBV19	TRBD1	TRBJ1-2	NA	TGTGCCAGTAGACGGGACAGCACTAACTATGGCTACACCTTC	CASRRDSTNYGYTF
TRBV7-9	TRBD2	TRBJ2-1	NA	TGTGCCAGCAGCTTAGCCAGATCTTCGGGAGGGCCTAATGAGCAGTTCTTC	CASSLARSSGGPNEQFF
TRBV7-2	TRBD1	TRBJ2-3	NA	TGTGCCAGCAGCCCAGGGGGTTGGGGTAGGACAGATACGCAGTATTTT	CASSPGGWGRTDTQYF
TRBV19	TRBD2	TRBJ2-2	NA	TGTGCCAGTAGTGGGACTAGCGGGGGGGCTGTCGGGGAGCTGTTTTTT	CASSGTSGGAVGELFF
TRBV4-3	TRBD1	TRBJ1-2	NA	TGCGCCAGCAGCCAAGACCCACCTACAGGGGTCTATGGCTACACCTTC	CASSQDPPTGVYGYTF
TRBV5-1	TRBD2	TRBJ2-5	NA	TGCGCCAGCAGCTTGTCGGGTAGCGGGACCCAAGAGACCCAGTACTTC	CASSLSGSGTQETQYF
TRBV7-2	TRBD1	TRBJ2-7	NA	TGTGCCAGCAGTTCGATCGGGACAGGGGGGCTTAACGAGCAGTACTTC	CASSSIGTGGLNEQYF
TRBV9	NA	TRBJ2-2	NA	TGTGCCAGCAGGCCCCGACTGAACACCGGGGAGCTGTTTTTT	CASRPRLNTGELFF
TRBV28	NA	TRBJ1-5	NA	TGTGCCAGCAGTTTAACGGTACGCAATCAGCCCCAGCATTTT	CASSLTVRNQPQHF
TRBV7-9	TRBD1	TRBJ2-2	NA	TGTGCCAGCAGCTTAGGGGACAGGGGCGCCGGGGAGCTGTTTTTT	CASSLGDRGAGELFF
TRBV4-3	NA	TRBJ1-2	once	TGCGCCAGCAGCCAAGATACAGGGATTAACTATGGCTACACCTTC	CASSQDTGINYGYTF
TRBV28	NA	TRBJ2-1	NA	TGTGCCAGCCGTGCCGGACCCCGGGACACTGAGCAGTTCTTC	CASRAGPRDTEQFF
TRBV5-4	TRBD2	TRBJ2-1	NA	TGTGCCAGCAGCGCCGTAGCGGGTCTTACCTACAATGAGCAGTTCTTC	CASSAVAGLTYNEQFF
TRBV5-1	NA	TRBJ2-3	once	TGCGCCAGCAGCCCCGGGCAGCGGATGAAAGATACGCAGTATTTT	CASSPGQRMKDTQYF
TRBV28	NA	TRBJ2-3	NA	TGTGCCAGCAGTTCCTGGGGGCAAGGTGATACGCAGTATTTT	CASSSWGQGDTQYF
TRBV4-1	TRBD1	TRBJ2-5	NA	TGCGCCAGCAGCCAAGGGGGGACAGGAGGTGTTCAAGAGACCCAGTACTTC	CASSQGGTGGVQETQYF
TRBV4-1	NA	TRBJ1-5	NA	TGCGCCAGCAGCCAAGATGGCAGGAATCAGCCCCAGCATTTT	CASSQDGRNQPQHF
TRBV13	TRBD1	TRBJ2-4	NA	TGTGCCAGCAGCTTAAAGGTGACAGGGGTAAACATTCAGTACTTC	CASSLKVTGVNIQYF
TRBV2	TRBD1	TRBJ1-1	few	TGTGCCAGCAGAACAGGGGTCATGAACACTGAAGCTTTCTTT	CASRTGVMNTEAFF
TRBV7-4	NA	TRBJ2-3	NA	TGTGCCAGCAGCCCGCCCCCCGACAGGTATCGTGTGGGGACAGATACGCAGTATTTT	CASSPPPDRYRVGTDTQYF
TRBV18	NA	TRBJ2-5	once	TGTGCCAGCTCACCCCGGACAGTTCTCCAAGAGACCCAGTACTTC	CASSPRTVLQETQYF
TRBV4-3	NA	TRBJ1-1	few	TGCGCCAGCAGCCCTGAATCGACACCAAACACTGAAGCTTTCTTT	CASSPESTPNTEAFF
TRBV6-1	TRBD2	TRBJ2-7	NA	TGTGCCAGCAGGGGACTAATAACCTACGAGCAGTACTTC	CASRGLITYEQYF
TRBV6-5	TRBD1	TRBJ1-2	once	TGTGCCAGCAACTCAGCCCCGGGACAGGGGCAAAGTTACACCTTC	CASNSAPGQGQSYTF